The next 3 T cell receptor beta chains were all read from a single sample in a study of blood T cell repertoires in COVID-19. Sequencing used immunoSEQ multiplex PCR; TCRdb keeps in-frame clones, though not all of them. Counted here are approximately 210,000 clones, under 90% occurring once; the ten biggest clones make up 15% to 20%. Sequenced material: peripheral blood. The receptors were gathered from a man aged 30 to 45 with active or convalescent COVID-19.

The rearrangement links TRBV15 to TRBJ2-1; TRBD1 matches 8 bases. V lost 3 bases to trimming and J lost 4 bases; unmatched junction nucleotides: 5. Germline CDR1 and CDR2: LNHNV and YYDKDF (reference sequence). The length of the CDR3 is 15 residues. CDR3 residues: CATSRETGVYNEQFF. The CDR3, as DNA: TGTGCCACCAGCAGGGAGACAGGGGTATACAATGAGCAGTTCTTC.

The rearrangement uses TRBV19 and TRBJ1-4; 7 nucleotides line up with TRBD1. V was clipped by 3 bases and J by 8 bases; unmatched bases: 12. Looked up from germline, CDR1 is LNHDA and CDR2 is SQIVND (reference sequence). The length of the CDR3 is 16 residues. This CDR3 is CASSMEPGQGEEKLFF. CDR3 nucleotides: TGTGCCAGTAGTATGGAGCCAGGGCAGGGGGAGGAAAAACTGTTTTTT.

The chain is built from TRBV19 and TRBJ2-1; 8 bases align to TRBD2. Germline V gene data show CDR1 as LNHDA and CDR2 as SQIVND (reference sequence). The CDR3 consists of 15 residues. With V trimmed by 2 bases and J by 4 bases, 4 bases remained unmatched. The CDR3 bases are TGTGCCAGTAGTATAAAAGCGGGAGCTTACAATGAGCAGTTCTTC. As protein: CASSIKAGAYNEQFF.